The TCR beta chain described here comes from a study of read filtering for tumor transcriptome and immune sequencing. At the level of the study: After DNase treatment, RNA was made into whole-transcriptome libraries. IR-seq gave about 3.5 to 10.27 million TCR reads per sample; RNA-seq gave roughly 80 to 1,400.

The CDR3 has 11 residues. The germline V gene encodes CDR1 LGHNA and CDR2 YNFKEQ. Trimming took off 5 bases at V and 15 bases at J, with 14 bases between the two ends. Study-wide points: Correlation between methods rose after single-read clonotypes were removed.

From about 400 ng of RNA, a library with molecular barcoded alpha/delta and beta/gamma adaptors was made. Each CDR3 protein gets one entry after TCRdb re-called the reads with MiXCR. The sample has tens of thousands of distinct CDR3 sequences, around an eighth seen once. In the case of this clonotype: The target antigen is unknown.

Sequencing was performed on a population of CD138-negative cells sorted from bone marrow. This receptor was taken from a donor at least 40 years old with multiple myeloma. The gene calls are TRBV4-2 and TRBJ2-1; D might be TRBD1 (5 bases). The CDR3 region has the DNA TGTGCCAGCAGCAGGGGTAATAAGCGGTTCTTC. This gives the protein CASSRGNKRFF.